The 14 T cell receptor beta chains in this list originate from one sample, sequenced in a study of blood T cell repertoires in COVID-19. Repertoires were generated with immunoSEQ multiplex PCR, while TCRdb's copy carries only in-frame clones and drops some. The data hold 60,000 or so clones, with about four fifths observed a single time. Material for sequencing was peripheral blood. These receptors originate from a woman aged 80 or over with acute or convalescent COVID-19.

This clone was detected once. This sequence joins TRBV6-1 and TRBJ2-3; 11 positions match TRBD2. Germline V gene data show CDR1 as MNHNS and CDR2 as SASEGT. This CDR3 is 15 amino acids long. V trimming: 2 bases; J trimming: 8 bases; junction bases outside the gene matches: 6. DNA for the CDR3: TGTGCCAGCAGTGAATTACTAGCGGGAGTCGCTACGCAGTATTTT. This translates into CASSELLAGVATQYF.

The chain links TRBV24-1 to TRBJ2-2; no reliable D call. This CDR3 is 13 amino acids long. V was trimmed by 3 bases and J by 4 bases, leaving 5 bases between them. CDR1 and CDR2 from the germline V gene are KGHDR and SFDVKD. The CDR3: CATSDQATGELFF. CDR3 nucleotides: TGTGCCACCAGTGATCAAGCCACCGGGGAGCTGTTTTTT.

The chain joins TRBV27 to TRBJ1-2; D is unclear. The CDR3 runs 13 residues. Trimming stripped 0 bases from V and 6 bases from J, with 8 bases between. Per germline, CDR1 MNHEY and CDR2 SMNVEV (reference sequence). In nucleotides, the CDR3 is TGTGCCAGCAGTTTATCCTCGGGGAATGGCTACACCTTC. It codes for CASSLSSGNGYTF.

V and J are TRBV5-1 and TRBJ1-6; 7 bases are a match to TRBD1. V trimming: 2 bases; J trimming: 10 bases; junction bases outside the gene matches: 9. This CDR3 is 15 amino acids long. Germline CDR1 reads SGHRS; CDR2 reads YFSETQ. CDR3 nucleotide sequence: TGCGCCAGCAGCTTAAACAGGGGTGATGGGTCACCCCTCCACTTT. Its protein is CASSLNRGDGSPLHF. The variable domain in full, with the rest retrieved from reference TRBV5-1 and TRBJ1-6, is KAGVTQTPRYLIKTRGQQVTLSCSPISGHRSVSWYQQTPGQGLQFLFEYFSETQRNKGNFPGRFSGRQFSNSRSEMNVSTLELGDSALYLCASSLNRGDGSPLHFGNGTRLTVT.

V is TRBV12-3 or TRBV12-4 and J is TRBJ2-1; D gene unclear. V was trimmed by 7 bases and J by 7 bases, leaving 8 bases between them. This CDR3 is 11 amino acids long. CDR3 nucleotides: TGTGCCAGCACTCGCGGAAATGAGCAGTTCTTC. Its translation: CASTRGNEQFF.

This chain joins TRBV19 and TRBJ1-5; 10 nucleotides match TRBD1. Looked up from germline, CDR1 is LNHDA and CDR2 is SQIVND (reference sequence). The V segment lost 7 bases and the J segment 7 bases; nucleotides outside the gene matches: 16. CDR3 size: 17 residues. The CDR3 bases are TGTGCCAGTATGACGGCGGTCGGGACAGGGGTTCGACAGCCCCAGCATTTT. Translation: CASMTAVGTGVRQPQHF.

The chain is built from TRBV5-1 and TRBJ2-5, with 10 bases identical to TRBD2. V was pared by 2 bases and J by 1 base, with 5 bases of the junction left unmatched. This CDR3 has 16 residues. Germline CDR1 reads SGHRS; CDR2 reads YFSETQ. The CDR3 bases are TGCGCCAGCAGCTTACTCACTAGCGGGGCCCAAGAGACCCAGTACTTC. As protein: CASSLLTSGAQETQYF.

The gene calls are TRBV9 and TRBJ2-1; 8 bases are shared with TRBD2. There are 15 residues in the CDR3. Germline CDR1 reads SGDLS; CDR2 reads YYNGEE. The trim removed 3 bases at V and 5 bases at J, leaving 7 bases unmatched. The CDR3 DNA is TGTGCCAGCAGCGCAAGACTAGCGCCTGACAATGAGCAGTTCTTC. It yields the protein CASSARLAPDNEQFF.

The genes are TRBV29-1 and TRBJ2-5; a weak D match, TRBD1 (5 bases). Germline assignment: CDR1 SQVTM and CDR2 ANQGSEA. Trimming stripped 7 bases from V and 5 bases from J, with 11 bases between. The CDR3 covers 11 residues. The DNA of the CDR3 is TGCAGCGCGAGACCAGGGGAGACCCAGTACTTC. Its translation is CSARPGETQYF.

This sequence joins TRBV10-1 and TRBJ2-3; TRBD2 matches 12 bases. The germline V gene encodes CDR1 WNHNN and CDR2 SYGVQD (reference sequence). Trimming at V came to 4 bases and at J to 2 bases, leaving 1 base not matched to a gene. This CDR3 comprises 15 residues. The CDR3 spells CASSGLAGDTDTQYF. CDR3 in DNA: TGCGCCAGCAGTGGACTAGCGGGAGACACAGATACGCAGTATTTT.

In its sample, this clone was seen a few times. The chain employs TRBV4-1 and TRBJ2-7, with 9 bases fitting TRBD2. Unmatched junction bases numbered 7, after V lost 4 bases and J lost 3 bases. This CDR3 contains 15 residues. In germline, CDR1 is MGHRA, CDR2 YSYEKL. The CDR3 sequence is CASSLGTSLLYEQYF. The CDR3 nucleotides are TGCGCCAGCAGCCTTGGGACTAGCCTCCTCTACGAGCAGTACTTC.

The chain couples TRBV14 to TRBJ2-1; 8 bases line up with TRBD1. V lost 4 bases and J lost 6; bases outside the gene matches: 2. The CDR3 runs 13 residues. Germline loops: CDR1 SGHDN, CDR2 FVKESK. CDR3 amino acids: CASSPGQANEQFF. The CDR3 DNA sequence: TGTGCCAGCAGCCCGGGACAGGCCAATGAGCAGTTCTTC.

The V gene is TRBV19, the J gene TRBJ2-3; 9 nucleotides agree with TRBD1. Germline CDR1 and CDR2: LNHDA and SQIVND (reference sequence). After removal of 4 bases from V and 3 bases from J, the junction contained 11 bases not matched to a gene. The length of the CDR3 is 17 residues. DNA for the CDR3: TGTGCCAGTAGTAGACTACCGGGACAGGGAAGGACAGATACGCAGTATTTT. Its protein product is CASSRLPGQGRTDTQYF.

This chain connects TRBV18 to TRBJ1-4; 9 nucleotides match TRBD1. The CDR3 has 14 residues. Losses at the gene ends were 3 bases for V and 6 bases for J; bases not matched to a gene: 2. The germline V gene encodes CDR1 KGHSH and CDR2 LQKENI. Here the CDR3 reads CASSPRTGDEKLFF. The CDR3 nucleotides read TGTGCCAGCTCACCCCGGACAGGGGATGAAAAACTGTTTTTT.